This T cell receptor (beta chain) was sequenced for a study of blood T cells in healthy people across ages. Overall study: About one barcoded beta molecule was captured per two T cells (by template switching). Study-level results: Nothing was known about donor CMV status, and this possibly confounded expanded clonotype changes.

As to this clonotype: Its antigen remains unknown.

Primers used in a second PCR of about 7 to 11 cycles were a sample-barcoded 5' primer and a J-beta primer mix. In TCRdb, the 5' RACE reads were re-called with MiXCR into one record per CDR3 protein. This sample has more than 800,000 distinct CDR3 sequences, with 35% to 50% found just once. Isolated PBMCs totaled at least 6 million in each sample. In germline, CDR1 is SGHTA, CDR2 FQGTGA. V shed 5 bases and J shed 11 bases, with 18 bases lying between them. The CDR3 has 13 residues. This chain connects TRBV7-3 to TRBJ2-5; either TRBD1 or TRBD2 may fit D (5 bases each). Sample: blood. This TCR came from a woman in her sixties in good health. The CDR3 region is CASSVGGAREQYF. The DNA for the CDR3 is TGTGCCAGCAGCGTAGGTGGGGCGAGGGAGCAGTACTTC. Full variable domain (outside the CDR3, taken from reference TRBV7-3 and TRBJ2-5): GAGVSQTPSNKVTEKGKYVELRCDPISGHTALYWYRQSLGQGPEFLIYFQGTGAADDSGLPNDRFFAVRPEGSVSTLKIQRTERGDSAVYLCASSVGGAREQYFGPGTRLLVL.